This T cell receptor (beta chain) was sequenced during a study of shared clonotypes between healthy human individuals. This clone was seen many times. Assay used: immunoSEQ multiplex PCR; TCRdb lists only in-frame clones, some missing. The profile shows around 79,000 clones, roughly two thirds of them singletons. J gave up 7 bases and V 7 bases, and 13 bases lay outside the gene matches. CDR1 MDHEN and CDR2 SYDVKM come from the germline V gene. There are 14 residues in the CDR3. Sample: memory CD8+ T cells sorted from blood. Subset here: CD45RO+ cells pooled with CCR7-negative TemRA cells. J is TRBJ2-7 and V is TRBV28; 7 positions match TRBD2. The TCR originated in a man aged 30-40 years in good health. The CDR3 loop is CASTWAGAAGEQYF. CDR3 DNA sequence: TGTGCCAGCACATGGGCGGGAGCGGCCGGTGAGCAGTACTTC.